The 12 T cell receptor beta chains below come from one sample, sequenced in a study of control samples from healthy donors and cancer patients. Sequencing was performed with immunoSEQ multiplex PCR; in TCRdb, only in-frame clones are kept and a portion is missing. Here the sample spans more than 100,000 clones, about nine tenths being singletons. Sequenced material: PBMCs. The receptors stem from a man between 45 and 60 years old with head and neck cancer.

The V call is TRBV5-4, the J call TRBJ2-7; 8 nucleotides agree with TRBD1. Per germline, CDR1 SGHNT and CDR2 YYREEE (reference sequence). The CDR3 length is 16 residues. V trimming: 3 bases; J trimming: 2 bases; junction bases outside the gene matches: 10. CDR3 sequence: CASSSRSGTGPYEQYF. The DNA of the CDR3 is TGTGCCAGCAGCTCTCGTTCCGGGACAGGCCCCTACGAGCAGTACTTC.

The chain recombines TRBV27 with TRBJ2-6, with 8 nucleotides matching TRBD1. This CDR3 comprises 18 residues. Germline lookup yields CDR1 MNHEY and CDR2 SMNVEV (reference sequence). The V segment lost 4 bases and the J segment 0 bases; nucleotides outside the gene matches: 8. CDR3 DNA sequence: TGTGCCAGCAGTTCCCATGACAGGGGCAACTCTGGGGCCAACGTCCTGACTTTC. Translation gives CASSSHDRGNSGANVLTF.

The chain carries TRBV5-5 and TRBJ2-2; the D gene is possibly TRBD2 (5 bases). Trimming cost V 1 base and J 3 bases, with 22 bases left between them. This CDR3 is 19 amino acids long. In germline, CDR1 is SGHKS, CDR2 YYEKEE (reference sequence). CDR3 in DNA: TGTGCCAGCAGCTTGAATCTTGTCGCCTCCTCGGGGTACACCGGGGAGCTGTTTTTT. Protein product: CASSLNLVASSGYTGELFF.

The genes are TRBV2 and TRBJ2-7, with 7 bases identical to TRBD2. Trimming at V came to 2 bases and at J to 2 bases, leaving 9 bases not matched to a gene. This CDR3 is 16 amino acids long. The V gene's germline CDR1 is SNHLY and CDR2 FYNNEI. The CDR3 nucleotides read TGTGCCAGCAGTGAAATCAGGGCGGGAGTACCCTACGAGCAGTACTTC. It translates to CASSEIRAGVPYEQYF.

V is TRBV5-1 and J is TRBJ2-7; 8 bases line up with TRBD1. J lost 4 bases, V lost 4 bases, and 10 bases had no gene match. Germline loops: CDR1 SGHRS, CDR2 YFSETQ. This CDR3 has 15 amino acids. The CDR3 sequence is CASSADRALEYEQYF. The DNA for the CDR3 is TGCGCCAGCAGCGCGGACAGGGCACTAGAATACGAGCAGTACTTC.

This clone was observed at least ten times. The gene calls are TRBV3-1 (or the pseudogene TRBV3-2) and TRBJ1-6; D gene uncertain. Germline CDR1 is LGHDT and CDR2 is YNNKEL (reference sequence). This CDR3 is built from 12 residues. V was trimmed by 3 bases and J by 14 bases, leaving 11 bases between them. The CDR3, as DNA: TGTGCCAGCAGCCACACAGCCGGGACCCTCCACTTT. Its translation: CASSHTAGTLHF.

This chain joins TRBV7-6 and TRBJ1-5, with a tentative D call TRBD1 (5 bases). Trimming cost V 2 bases and J 4 bases, with 12 bases left between them. Germline V gene lookup returns CDR1 SGHVS and CDR2 FNYEAQ. The CDR3 sequence is 15 residues long. CDR3 loop: CASSLQSGLNQPQHF. The CDR3 nucleotides are TGTGCCAGCAGCTTACAATCAGGGTTGAATCAGCCCCAGCATTTT.

The chain has TRBV10-2 and TRBJ1-5, with D unresolved. Germline values: CDR1 WSHSY, CDR2 SAAADI. This CDR3 has 15 residues. Trimming pared 0 bases from V and 4 bases from J, leaving 10 bases between. CDR3 region: CASSESAYTNQPQHF. The CDR3 DNA reads as TGCGCCAGCAGTGAGTCGGCTTATACTAATCAGCCCCAGCATTTT.

The gene calls are TRBV11-2 and TRBJ1-1; the D gene is possibly TRBD1 (6 bases). Between the trimmed V and J ends, which lost 0 bases and 2 bases, there was a span of 19 bases. This CDR3 has 18 amino acids. Germline-derived CDR1 and CDR2 are SGHAT and FQNNGV. The CDR3 DNA follows: TGTGCCAGCAGCTTAGACAGGCGGGGGCAGGGGATTAACACTGAAGCTTTCTTT. Translating it yields CASSLDRRGQGINTEAFF.

The gene calls are TRBV6-5 and TRBJ2-3; the D gene is possibly TRBD1 (6 bases). CDR3 size: 13 residues. V was shortened by 6 bases and J by 4 bases, with 11 bases between the two germline ends. Per the germline V gene, CDR1 is MNHEY and CDR2 is SVGAGI. The CDR3 protein is CASRTGGPDTQYF. The CDR3 DNA reads as TGTGCCAGCAGGACAGGTGGGCCAGATACGCAGTATTTT.

Only one count was recorded for this clone. The gene calls are TRBV10-3 and TRBJ2-1, with 9 bases matching TRBD1. This CDR3 is 16 amino acids long. V was pared by 3 bases and J by 11 bases, with 14 bases of the junction left unmatched. Germline V gives CDR1 ENHRY, CDR2 SYGVKD. CDR3 in DNA: TGTGCCATCAGTGATTTGGGCCCCGGGACAGGGAGGAAGCAGTTCTTC. Its translation: CAISDLGPGTGRKQFF.

The chain joins TRBV2 to TRBJ2-2; D not resolved. CDR1 and CDR2 (germline): SNHLY, FYNNEI. This CDR3 spans 14 amino acids. Trimming took 3 bases from V and 2 from J, leaving 7 bases between them. The chain's CDR3 is CASSDPVNTGELFF. The CDR3 bases are TGTGCCAGCAGTGACCCAGTTAACACCGGGGAGCTGTTTTTT.